This TCR beta chain was captured in a study of T cell responses to AZD1222 COVID-19 vaccine. The CDR3 runs to 14 residues. Trimming took 3 bases from V and 6 from J, leaving 11 bases between them. CDR1 is LNHDA and CDR2 is SQIVND in the germline V gene (reference sequence). Points on this clone: No antigen is known for it.

The repertoire was sequenced with immunoSEQ multiplex PCR; TCRdb's copy has only in-frame clones and lacks some. The table records 96,000 or so clones, approximately 87% of them present only once. Study-level findings and limits: Vaccine-related CD4 TCRs covered spike, predominating at 160-218 and 743-854.

The sample was peripheral blood, taken on day 0 of AZD1222 vaccination. This TCR was sampled from an adult in good health. The V call is TRBV19, the J call TRBJ1-4; D is perhaps TRBD1 (5 bases). CDR3 sequence reads: CASSIQGLDEKLFF. DNA for the CDR3: TGTGCCAGTAGTATCCAGGGCTTGGATGAAAAACTGTTTTTT.